This TCR beta chain is drawn from a study of blood T cell repertoires in COVID-19. Overall study context: Collection of acute and convalescent COVID-19 samples took place in the United States, Italy and Spain.

Generated by immunoSEQ multiplex PCR, the TCRdb table keeps only in-frame clones and is missing some. The repertoire holds around 300,000 clones, with approximately 88% as singletons. The V gene lost 5 bases and the J gene lost 7 bases, with 17 bases spanning the gap. Germline lookup yields CDR1 MNHEY and CDR2 SVGEGT. The CDR3 contains 14 residues. This sequence joins TRBV6-2 or TRBV6-3 and TRBJ1-1; D possibly corresponds to TRBD1 (6 bases). Sequencing was done on a sample of PBMCs or T cells enriched from blood (not recorded which). This TCR was recovered from a woman in her twenties or thirties who had recovered from COVID-19. CDR3 region: CASSHPTGKDEAFF. CDR3 DNA: TGTGCCAGCAGTCACCCTACAGGGAAGGATGAAGCTTTCTTT.